The next 8 T cell receptor beta chains were all read from a single sample in a study of T cells in Graves' hyperthyroidism and ophthalmopathy. There were TCR beta CDR3 regions amplified from RNA transcripts. TCR CDR3 regions were first amplified by RT-PCR with HTBI primers. TCRdb re-called the multiplex PCR reads with MiXCR, one entry per CDR3 protein. The table has under 350,000 distinct CDR3 sequences, about an eighth seen once. What was sequenced was blood. These receptors all come from a woman aged 25-40 years with Graves' hyperthyroidism that later progressed to Graves' ophthalmopathy.

In this sample, this clonotype turned up once. This chain links TRBV4-3 with TRBJ2-7; 12 nucleotides line up with TRBD2. The ends lost 6 bases at V and 5 bases at J; junction bases unmatched: 8. CDR3 length: 15 amino acids. The germline CDR1 and CDR2 sequences are LGHNA and YSLEER. CDR3 sequence (DNA): TGCGCCAGCAGACAGACTAGCGGGAGTTCCCACGAGCAGTACTTC. Translating it yields CASRQTSGSSHEQYF.

CDR3 bases: TGCGCCAGCAGCTTCGAGACTAGCGGGCCGAGGGGGGAGCAGTTCTTC. Residues: CASSFETSGPRGEQFF. The chain has TRBV5-1 and TRBJ2-1, with TRBD2 identical over 10 bases. Germline V CDR1 and CDR2: SGHRS, YFSETQ. V was pared by 2 bases and J by 10 bases, with 12 bases of the junction left unmatched. The CDR3 sequence is 16 residues long. The full variable domain, in which reference TRBV5-1 and TRBJ2-1 provide the parts outside the CDR3, is KAGVTQTPRYLIKTRGQQVTLSCSPISGHRSVSWYQQTPGQGLQFLFEYFSETQRNKGNFPGRFSGRQFSNSRSEMNVSTLELGDSALYLCASSFETSGPRGEQFFGPGTRLTVL.

This clonotype was counted many times. The V call is TRBV9, the J call TRBJ1-1; D remains unclear. The V gene lost 4 bases and the J gene lost 4 bases, with 17 bases spanning the gap. CDR1 is SGDLS, CDR2 YYNGEE, per germline. The CDR3 has 15 amino acids. In DNA form, the CDR3 reads TGTGCCAGCAGCTCGGCGGGAGAGGGAATCACTGAAGCTTTCTTT. Its protein product is CASSSAGEGITEAFF.

This clonotype turned up a few times. The V call is TRBV12-3 or TRBV12-4, the J call TRBJ2-7, with D possibly being TRBD1 (7 bases). V shed 4 bases and J shed 7 bases, with 17 bases lying between them. The CDR3 spans 14 residues. The CDR3 region has the DNA TGTGCCAGCAGTTCCAGGCAGGGGGGCTGGGAGCAGTACTTC. Protein sequence: CASSSRQGGWEQYF.

The genes are TRBV7-2 and TRBJ2-3; 9 nucleotides match TRBD2. J was trimmed by 4 bases and V by 5 bases; bases with no gene match: 16. The germline gives CDR1 SGHTA, CDR2 FQGNSA. The CDR3 has 18 amino acids. CDR3 region: CASSLGLATRPGADTQYF. The DNA for the CDR3 is TGTGCCAGCAGCCTTGGACTAGCGACACGCCCGGGGGCAGATACGCAGTATTTT.

The sample holds many counts of this clonotype. CDR3 protein: CATSRDGAGTHTDTQYF. The CDR3 DNA is TGTGCCACCAGCAGAGATGGCGCGGGTACCCACACAGATACGCAGTATTTT. V is TRBV15 and J is TRBJ2-3; a weak D match, TRBD2 (5 bases). Trimming took off 0 bases at V and 2 bases at J, with 15 bases between the two ends. The CDR3 is 17 amino acids. CDR1 is LNHNV and CDR2 is YYDKDF in the germline V gene (reference sequence). Combining the CDR3 with reference TRBV15 and TRBJ2-3 gives the whole variable domain DAMVIQNPRYQVTQFGKPVTLSCSQTLNHNVMYWYQQKSSQAPKLLFHYYDKDFNNEADTPDNFQSRRPNTSFCFLDIRSPGLGDTAMYLCATSRDGAGTHTDTQYFGPGTRLTVL.

The chain uses TRBV5-4 and TRBJ2-7; a possible D gene is TRBD2 (5 bases). The V gene's germline CDR1 is SGHNT and CDR2 YYREEE (reference sequence). The V end lost 0 bases, the J end lost 0 bases, and 10 bases lay between the germline ends. This CDR3 is 15 amino acids long. The DNA for the CDR3 is TGTGCCAGCAGCTTGGTCCCCGGGAACTCCTACGAGCAGTACTTC. Translation: CASSLVPGNSYEQYF.

At least ten counts were recorded for this clonotype. CDR3 nucleotides: TGTGCCAGCAGTTTATTTGCGGGAGTCTTGAATGAGCAGTTCTTC. Encoded protein: CASSLFAGVLNEQFF. The chain joins TRBV28 to TRBJ2-1, with TRBD2 matching 7 bases. The germline CDR1 and CDR2 sequences are MDHEN and SYDVKM. V gave up 1 base and J gave up 7 bases; unmatched junction bases: 7. The CDR3 runs to 15 residues.